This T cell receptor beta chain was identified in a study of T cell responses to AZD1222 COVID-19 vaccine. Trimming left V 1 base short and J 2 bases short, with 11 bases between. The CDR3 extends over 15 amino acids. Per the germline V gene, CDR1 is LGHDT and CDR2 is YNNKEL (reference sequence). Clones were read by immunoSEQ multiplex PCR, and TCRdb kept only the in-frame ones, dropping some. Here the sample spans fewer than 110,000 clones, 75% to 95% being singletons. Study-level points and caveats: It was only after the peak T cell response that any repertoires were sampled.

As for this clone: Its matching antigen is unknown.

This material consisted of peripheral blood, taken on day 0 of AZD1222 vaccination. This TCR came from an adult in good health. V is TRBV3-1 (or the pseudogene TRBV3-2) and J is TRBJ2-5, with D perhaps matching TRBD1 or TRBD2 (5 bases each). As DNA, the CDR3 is TGTGCCAGCAGCCAAGGCCAGGGACCGCAAGAGACCCAGTACTTC. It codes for CASSQGQGPQETQYF.